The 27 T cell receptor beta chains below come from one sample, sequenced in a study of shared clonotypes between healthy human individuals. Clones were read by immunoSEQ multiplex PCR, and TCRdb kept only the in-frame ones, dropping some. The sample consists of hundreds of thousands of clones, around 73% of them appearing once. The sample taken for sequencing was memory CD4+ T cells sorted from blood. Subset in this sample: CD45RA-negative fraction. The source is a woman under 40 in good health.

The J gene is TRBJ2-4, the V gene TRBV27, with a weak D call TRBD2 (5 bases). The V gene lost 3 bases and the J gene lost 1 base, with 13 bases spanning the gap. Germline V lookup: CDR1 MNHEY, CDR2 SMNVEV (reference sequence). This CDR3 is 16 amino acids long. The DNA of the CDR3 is TGTGCCAGCAGTTTTGGAGGACGAAGGGCCAAAAACATTCAGTACTTC. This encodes CASSFGGRRAKNIQYF.

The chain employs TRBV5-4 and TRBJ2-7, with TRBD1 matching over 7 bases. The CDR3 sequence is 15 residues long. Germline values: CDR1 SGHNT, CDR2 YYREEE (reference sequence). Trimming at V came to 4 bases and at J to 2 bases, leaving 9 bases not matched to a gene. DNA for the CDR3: TGTGCCAGCAGCCAAGGTGGACAGGTTACCTACGAGCAGTACTTC. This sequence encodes CASSQGGQVTYEQYF.

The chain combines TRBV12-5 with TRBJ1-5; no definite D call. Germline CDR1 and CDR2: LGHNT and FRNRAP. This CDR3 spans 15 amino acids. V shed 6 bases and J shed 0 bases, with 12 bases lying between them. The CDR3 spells CASGVLSYSNQPQHF. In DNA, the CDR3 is TGTGCTAGTGGGGTACTCTCCTATAGCAATCAGCCCCAGCATTTT.

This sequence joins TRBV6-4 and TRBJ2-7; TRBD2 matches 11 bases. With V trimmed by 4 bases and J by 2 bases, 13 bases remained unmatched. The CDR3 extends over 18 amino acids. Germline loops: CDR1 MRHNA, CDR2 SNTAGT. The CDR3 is CASSGKLAGAFLPYEQYF. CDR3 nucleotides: TGTGCCAGCAGTGGAAAACTAGCGGGAGCTTTCCTTCCCTACGAGCAGTACTTC.

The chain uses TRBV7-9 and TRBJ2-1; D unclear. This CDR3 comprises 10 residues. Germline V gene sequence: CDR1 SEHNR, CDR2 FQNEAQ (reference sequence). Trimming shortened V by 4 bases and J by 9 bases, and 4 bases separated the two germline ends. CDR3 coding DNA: TGTGCCAGCAGCTCTATTGAGCAGTTCTTC. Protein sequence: CASSSIEQFF.

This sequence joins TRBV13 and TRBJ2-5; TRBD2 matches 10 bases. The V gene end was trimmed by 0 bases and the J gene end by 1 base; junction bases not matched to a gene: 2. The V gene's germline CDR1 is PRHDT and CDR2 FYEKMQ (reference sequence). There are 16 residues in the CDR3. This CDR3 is CASSLGLAGPQETQYF. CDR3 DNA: TGTGCCAGCAGCTTAGGACTAGCGGGGCCCCAAGAGACCCAGTACTTC.

The CDR3 DNA reads TGTGCCATCAGTGAGATGACTGCTAACAATGAGCAGTTCTTC. Its protein is CAISEMTANNEQFF. V and J are TRBV10-3 and TRBJ2-1; unclear D gene. The CDR3 loop spans 14 amino acids. Germline CDR1 ENHRY, CDR2 SYGVKD. V was cut by 2 bases and J by 5 bases, with 10 bases left in between.

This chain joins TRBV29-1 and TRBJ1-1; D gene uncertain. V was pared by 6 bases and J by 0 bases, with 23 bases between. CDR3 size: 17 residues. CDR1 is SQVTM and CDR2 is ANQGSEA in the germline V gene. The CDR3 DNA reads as TGCAGCGTCCCAACTGGGCAGCCGGCAGAAGTGAACACTGAAGCTTTCTTT. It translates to CSVPTGQPAEVNTEAFF.

The CDR3 protein is CASTSSSYEQYF. The CDR3 DNA reads TGTGCCAGCACTTCTAGCTCCTACGAGCAGTACTTC. The V gene is TRBV25-1, the J gene TRBJ2-7; D is uncertain. Germline V gene sequence: CDR1 MGHDK, CDR2 SYGVNS. The CDR3 has 12 residues. V was cut by 7 bases and J by 0 bases, with 7 bases left in between.

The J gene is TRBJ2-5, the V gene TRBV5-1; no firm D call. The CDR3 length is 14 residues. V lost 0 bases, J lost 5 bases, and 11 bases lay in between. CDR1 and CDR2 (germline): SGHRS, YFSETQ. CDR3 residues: CASSLAFSAETQYF. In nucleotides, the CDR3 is TGCGCCAGCAGCTTGGCTTTCTCCGCGGAGACCCAGTACTTC. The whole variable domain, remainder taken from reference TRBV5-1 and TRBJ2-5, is KAGVTQTPRYLIKTRGQQVTLSCSPISGHRSVSWYQQTPGQGLQFLFEYFSETQRNKGNFPGRFSGRQFSNSRSEMNVSTLELGDSALYLCASSLAFSAETQYFGPGTRLLVL.

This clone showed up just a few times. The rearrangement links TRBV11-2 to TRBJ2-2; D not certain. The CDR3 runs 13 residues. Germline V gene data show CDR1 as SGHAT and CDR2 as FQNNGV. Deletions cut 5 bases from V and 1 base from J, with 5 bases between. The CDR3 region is CASSKGNTGELFF. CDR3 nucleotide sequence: TGTGCCAGCAGCAAGGGGAACACCGGGGAGCTGTTTTTT.

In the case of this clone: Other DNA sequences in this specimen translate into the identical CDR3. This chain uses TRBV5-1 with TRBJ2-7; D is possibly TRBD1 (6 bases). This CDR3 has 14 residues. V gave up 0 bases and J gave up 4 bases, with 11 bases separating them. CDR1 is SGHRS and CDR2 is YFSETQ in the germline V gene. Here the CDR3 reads CASSLGSGAYEQYF. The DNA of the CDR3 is TGCGCCAGCAGCTTGGGTTCAGGGGCTTACGAGCAGTACTTC.

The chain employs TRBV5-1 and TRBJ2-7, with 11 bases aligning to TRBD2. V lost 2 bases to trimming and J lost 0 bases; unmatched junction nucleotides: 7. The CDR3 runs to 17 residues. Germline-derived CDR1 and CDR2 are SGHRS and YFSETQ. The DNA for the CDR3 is TGCGCCAGCAGCTTAAAAAGGACTAGCGGGTTCTCCTACGAGCAGTACTTC. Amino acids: CASSLKRTSGFSYEQYF.

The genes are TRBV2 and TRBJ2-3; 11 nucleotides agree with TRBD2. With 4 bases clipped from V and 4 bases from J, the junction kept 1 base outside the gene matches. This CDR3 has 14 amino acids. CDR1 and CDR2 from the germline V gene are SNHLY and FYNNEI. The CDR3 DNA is TGTGCCAGCAGTGTAGCGGGAGGGCCAGATACGCAGTATTTT. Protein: CASSVAGGPDTQYF.

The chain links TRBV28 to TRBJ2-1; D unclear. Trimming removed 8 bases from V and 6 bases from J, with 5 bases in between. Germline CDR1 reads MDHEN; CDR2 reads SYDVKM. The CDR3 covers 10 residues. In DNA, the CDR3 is TGTGCCAGCCTCGGCAATGAGCAGTTCTTC. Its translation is CASLGNEQFF.

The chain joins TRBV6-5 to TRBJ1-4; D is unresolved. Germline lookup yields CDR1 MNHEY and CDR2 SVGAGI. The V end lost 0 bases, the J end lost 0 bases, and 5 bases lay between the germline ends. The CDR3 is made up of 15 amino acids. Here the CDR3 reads CASSYSEATNEKLFF. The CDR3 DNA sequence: TGTGCCAGCAGTTACTCAGAGGCAACTAATGAAAAACTGTTTTTT.

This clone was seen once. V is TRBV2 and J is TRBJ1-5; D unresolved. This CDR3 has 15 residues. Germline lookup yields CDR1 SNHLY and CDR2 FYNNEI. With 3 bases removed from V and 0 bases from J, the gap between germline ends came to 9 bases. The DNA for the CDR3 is TGTGCCAGCAGTGAGCAGACGGTTAGCAATCAGCCCCAGCATTTT. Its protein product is CASSEQTVSNQPQHF.

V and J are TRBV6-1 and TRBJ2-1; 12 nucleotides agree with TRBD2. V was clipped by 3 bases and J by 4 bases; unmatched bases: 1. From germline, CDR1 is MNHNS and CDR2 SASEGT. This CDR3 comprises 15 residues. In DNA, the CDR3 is TGTGCCAGCAGTGACGGGACTAGCGGGTACAATGAGCAGTTCTTC. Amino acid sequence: CASSDGTSGYNEQFF.

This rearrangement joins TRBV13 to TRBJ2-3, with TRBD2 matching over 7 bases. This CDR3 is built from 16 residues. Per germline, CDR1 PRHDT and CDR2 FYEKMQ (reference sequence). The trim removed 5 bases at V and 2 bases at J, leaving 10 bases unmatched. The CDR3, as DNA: TGTGCCAGCAGCCTGAAGGTCGGGGGGTCCACAGATACGCAGTATTTT. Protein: CASSLKVGGSTDTQYF.

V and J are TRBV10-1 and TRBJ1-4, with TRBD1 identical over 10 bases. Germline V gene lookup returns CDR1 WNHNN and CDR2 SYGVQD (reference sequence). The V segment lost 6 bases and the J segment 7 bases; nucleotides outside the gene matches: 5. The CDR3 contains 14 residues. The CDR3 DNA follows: TGCGCCAGCAGCGCGGGACAGGGGTTTGAAAAACTGTTTTTT. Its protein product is CASSAGQGFEKLFF.

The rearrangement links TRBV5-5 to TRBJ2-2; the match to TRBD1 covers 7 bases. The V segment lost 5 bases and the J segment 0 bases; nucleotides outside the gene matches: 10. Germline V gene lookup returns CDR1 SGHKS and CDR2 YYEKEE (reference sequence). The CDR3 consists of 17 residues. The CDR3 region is CASSVRSTGTNTGELFF. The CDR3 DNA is TGTGCCAGCAGTGTCCGTTCGACAGGGACGAACACCGGGGAGCTGTTTTTT. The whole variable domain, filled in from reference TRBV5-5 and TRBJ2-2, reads DAGVTQSPTHLIKTRGQQVTLRCSPISGHKSVSWYQQVLGQGPQFIFQYYEKEERGRGNFPDRFSARQFPNYSSELNVNALLLGDSALYLCASSVRSTGTNTGELFFGEGSRLTVL.

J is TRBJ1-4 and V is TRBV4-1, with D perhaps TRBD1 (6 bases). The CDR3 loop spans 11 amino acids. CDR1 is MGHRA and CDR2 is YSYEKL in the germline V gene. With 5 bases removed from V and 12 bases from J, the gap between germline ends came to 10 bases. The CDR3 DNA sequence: TGCGCCAGCAGCTTCCAGGGGCAACTGTTTTTT. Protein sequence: CASSFQGQLFF.

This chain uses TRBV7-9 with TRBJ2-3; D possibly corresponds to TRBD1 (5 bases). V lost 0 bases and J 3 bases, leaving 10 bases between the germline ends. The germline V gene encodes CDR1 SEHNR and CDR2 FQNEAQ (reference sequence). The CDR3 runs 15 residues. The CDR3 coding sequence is TGTGCCAGCAGCTTAGCGATATCAGGGACAGATACGCAGTATTTT. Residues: CASSLAISGTDTQYF.

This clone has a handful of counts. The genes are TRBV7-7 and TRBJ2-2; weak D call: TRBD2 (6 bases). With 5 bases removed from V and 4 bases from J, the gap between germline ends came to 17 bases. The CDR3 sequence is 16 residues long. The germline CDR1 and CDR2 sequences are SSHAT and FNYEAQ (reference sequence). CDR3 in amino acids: CASSDSGAVGTGELFF. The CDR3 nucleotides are TGTGCCAGCAGCGATAGCGGAGCCGTCGGCACCGGGGAGCTGTTTTTT.

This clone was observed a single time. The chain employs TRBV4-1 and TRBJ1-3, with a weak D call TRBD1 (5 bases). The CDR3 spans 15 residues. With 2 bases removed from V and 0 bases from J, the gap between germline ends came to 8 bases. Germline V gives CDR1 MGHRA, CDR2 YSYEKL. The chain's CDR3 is CASSQTGGSGNTIYF. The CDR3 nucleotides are TGCGCCAGCAGCCAAACGGGGGGCTCTGGAAACACCATATATTTT.

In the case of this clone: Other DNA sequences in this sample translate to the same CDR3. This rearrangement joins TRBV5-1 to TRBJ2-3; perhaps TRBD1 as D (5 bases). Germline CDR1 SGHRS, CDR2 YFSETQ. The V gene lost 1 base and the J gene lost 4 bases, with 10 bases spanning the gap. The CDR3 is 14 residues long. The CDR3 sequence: CASSLQGASDTQYF. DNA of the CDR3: TGCGCCAGCAGCTTGCAGGGTGCCTCAGATACGCAGTATTTT.

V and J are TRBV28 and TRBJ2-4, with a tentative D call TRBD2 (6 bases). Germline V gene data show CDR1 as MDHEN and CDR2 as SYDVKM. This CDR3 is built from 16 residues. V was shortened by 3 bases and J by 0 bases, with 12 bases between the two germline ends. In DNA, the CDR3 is TGTGCCAGCAGTTTGATTAGCGGAGTAGCCAAAAACATTCAGTACTTC. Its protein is CASSLISGVAKNIQYF.